The present T cell receptor beta chain was sequenced within a study of shared clonotypes between healthy human individuals (dated by TCRdb to 2019 to 2021). Regarding the research as a whole: The cohort comprised two women and a few men aged 18 to 49 years. For each donor, CD4 naive and CD4 memory were each run on three plates, CD8 naive on two plates, and CD8 memory on one plate. To estimate repertoire size and how much clonotype sharing occurs between individuals, the study deeply sequenced the blood TCR repertoires of about five healthy adults. To increase sequencing depth and limit assay-specific biases, TCR repertoire library preparation and sequencing were carried out by different laboratories using diverse techniques. Each donor's leukapheresis produced roughly between roughly 0.85 and 9.5 billion PBMCs. Broader findings and caveats from the paper: Based on pairwise subsampling, the degree of clonotype sharing among donors was expected to be affected by sequencing depth. Even with the large sequencing depth, rarefaction of the sorted-subset datasets indicated that sequencing was incomplete. Sharing across several donors was observed for around 5% of naive CD4, over 3% of naive CD8, 2% to 2.5% of memory CD4, and 0.4% of memory CD8 clonotypes. Sampling was restricted to blood, and TCR repertoires in tissue are likely to differ from TCR repertoires in blood. Naive subsets generally had larger estimated clonotype richness than memory subsets. Compared with non-shared clonotypes, clonotypes shared by all four sorted-subset donors had higher generation probabilities. Because the study included a small number of donors, the genetic and exposure-history diversity represented was limited.

TCR CDR3 regions were amplified from genomic DNA by multiplex PCR using the deep immunoSEQ assay. Extracted genomic DNA from each cell subset was distributed evenly across all wells of several immunoSEQ 96-well plates, and each plate was treated as a replicate. For sorted subsets, 150 to 200 ng genomic DNA, equal to about 30,000 T cell genomes, was loaded into each replicate PCR. The purified libraries were quantified using a Qubit 3.0 fluorometer, sized with a Bioanalyzer 2100, and then quantified again using the KAPA Library Quantification kit. A separate single-read 150-cycle Illumina NextSeq 550 flow cell was used to sequence each immunoSEQ 96-well plate. The paper's data handling went like this. Because the immunoSEQ output held only junctional sequences and lacked quality scores, the filtering could not match the filtering applied to full-length reads. To assign V/J genes and CDR3, sequences were annotated using PyIR, a Python wrapper for IgBLAST v1.9, with IMGT germline references. Reads were filtered out if the reads had weak V/J assignments (E-value above 1e-6), no CDR3, stop codons, out-of-frame junctions, or ambiguous translated residues. V3J clonotypes were defined by identical inferred V gene, J gene, and CDR3 amino acid sequence. The percentage overlap between two repertoires was calculated by dividing the number of shared unique clonotypes by the size of the smaller repertoire. Three approaches were used to assess repertoire richness: RTK rarefaction, the Chao1 estimator, and Recon v2.1 estimates of unobserved clonotypes. Generation probabilities for all TCRbeta clonotypes obtained by the gDNA method from several donors were computed using OLGA. Entries here come from immuneACCESS through TCRdb and include only in-frame sequences with V and J called. Some clones fail to appear in such tables; in the studies checked, an unresolved V gene covers under half of the shortfall, and the cause of the remainder is unknown. V and J calls and clone size are given by that table; D and trimming were obtained from the DNA. This sample has around 700,000 clones in its table, and roughly 72% of those were observed once. Around 2% of the sample lies in the top ten.

Note on this clone: Its recognized antigen is unknown. The sample holds no much larger clone one base away, and base qualities are not on file.

Healthy HIV-negative adults with no recently reported acute infections or vaccinations were included as donors. Every donor was a Caucasian adult living in Nashville, Tennessee, USA. CD4+ T cells were enriched through magnetic negative selection, after which naive cells were positively selected on CD45RA and the remaining negative fraction served as the memory subset. Blood was obtained by leukapheresis, after which PBMCs were separated by Ficoll-Histopaque density gradient centrifugation and cryopreserved in liquid nitrogen vapor phase. Purity and quantity of every magnetically sorted T cell population were checked by analytical flow cytometry. Each sorted fraction had its genomic DNA isolated and then quantified by UV absorbance on a Nanodrop 2000c. The CDR3 has 15 amino acids, counting the end cysteine and phenylalanine. Solely the CDR3 DNA is kept, with 45 bases framed from the first base. V is clipped by 1 base and J by 0 bases, and the sequence between their germline boundaries is 7 bases long. According to the germline V gene, CDR1 reads SGHAT and CDR2 reads FQNNGV.

Sequenced: memory CD4+ T cells sorted from blood. The cell subset or site label here, explained by the study, means: CD45RA-negative fraction. This receptor was taken from a young woman in good health. Recombination joined TRBV11-2 with TRBJ2-1; no D gene can be assigned with confidence. The CDR3 here reads CASSLAQSSYNEQFF. The bases read TGTGCCAGCAGCTTAGCCCAGAGCTCCTACAATGAGCAGTTCTTC.